The entry below describes one T cell receptor beta chain. The antigen remains undetermined. Germline V gene data show CDR1 as SEHNR and CDR2 as FQNEAQ (reference sequence). This CDR3 is built from 16 residues. Unmatched junction bases numbered 11, after V lost 4 bases and J lost 4 bases. CD45RO-negative, CCR7-selected cells formed the naive CD8 fraction, which excluded terminally differentiated effector memory CD45RA+ cells. This specimen belongs to a study of shared clonotypes between healthy human individuals. The wider study: The plates for each donor numbered three CD4 naive, three CD4 memory, two CD8 naive and one CD8 memory.

The genomic DNA of each subset was split evenly across several immunoSEQ plates. Sequencing was performed with immunoSEQ multiplex PCR; in TCRdb, only in-frame clones are kept and a portion is missing. The table has about 2,200,000 clones, about 93% seen once. Findings and caveats of the study: Some naive CD4 clonotypes, roughly 4.8%, turned up in common across a few donors.

The clonotype comes from a man aged 18 to 35 in good health. Some clones in this sample may be carry-over from other donors' samples. Sequenced input: naive CD8+ T cells from PBMCs. V is TRBV7-9 and J is TRBJ1-2; 8 nucleotides agree with TRBD1. The CDR3 loop is CASSSRDRPRVYGYTF. CDR3 nucleotides: TGTGCCAGCAGCTCCCGGGACAGGCCGCGGGTCTATGGCTACACCTTC.